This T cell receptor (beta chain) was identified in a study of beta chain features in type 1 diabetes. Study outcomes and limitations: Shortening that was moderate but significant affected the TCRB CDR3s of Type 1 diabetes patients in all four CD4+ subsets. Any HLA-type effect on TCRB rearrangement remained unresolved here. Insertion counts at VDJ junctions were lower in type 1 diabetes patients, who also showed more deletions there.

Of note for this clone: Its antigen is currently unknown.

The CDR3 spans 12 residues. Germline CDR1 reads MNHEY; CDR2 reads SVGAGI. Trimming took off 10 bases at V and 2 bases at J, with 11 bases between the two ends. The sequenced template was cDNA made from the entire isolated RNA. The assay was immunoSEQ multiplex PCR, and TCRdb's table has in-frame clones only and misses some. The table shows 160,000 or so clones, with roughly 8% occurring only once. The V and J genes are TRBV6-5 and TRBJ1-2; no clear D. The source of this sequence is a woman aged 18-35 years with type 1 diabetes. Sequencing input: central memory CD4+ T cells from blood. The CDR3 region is CAITERNYGYTF. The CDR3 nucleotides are TGTGCCATCACGGAGCGGAACTATGGCTACACCTTC.